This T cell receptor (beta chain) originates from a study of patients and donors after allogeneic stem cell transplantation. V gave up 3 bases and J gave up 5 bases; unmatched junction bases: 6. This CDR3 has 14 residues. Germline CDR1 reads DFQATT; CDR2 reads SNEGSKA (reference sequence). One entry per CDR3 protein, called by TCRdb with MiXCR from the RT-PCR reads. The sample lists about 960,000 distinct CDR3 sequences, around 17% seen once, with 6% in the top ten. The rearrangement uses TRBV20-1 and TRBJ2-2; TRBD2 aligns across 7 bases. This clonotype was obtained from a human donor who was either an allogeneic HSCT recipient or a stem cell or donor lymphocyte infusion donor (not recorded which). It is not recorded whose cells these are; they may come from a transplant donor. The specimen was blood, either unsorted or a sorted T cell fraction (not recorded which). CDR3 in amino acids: CSASGRAGTGELFF. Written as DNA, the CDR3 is TGCAGTGCTAGTGGGAGGGCCGGGACCGGGGAGCTGTTTTTT.